This TCR beta chain was identified during a study of technical replicates of blood from a handful of donors (dated by TCRdb to the late 2010s). The junction carries 8 bases between V and J, which are trimmed by 1 base and 8 bases respectively. The germline V gene (reference sequence) yields SEHNR for CDR1 and FQNEAQ for CDR2. The CDR3 numbers 13 residues from cysteine through phenylalanine. The sequence is cut down to CDR3 DNA, 39 bases in frame from base 1. The table lists this clone with a few counts. The specificity of this receptor is unknown. No base quality information exists; no much larger clone differs at one position. The library relied on the immunoSEQ multiplex PCR assay. Drawn from immuneACCESS, this table holds only the in-frame rearrangements with V and J called that TCRdb kept. Clones are partly lost; checked studies trace under half to an unresolved V gene and leave the rest unexplained. This sample lists roughly 70,000 clones; 85% to 95% were detected once. About 0.4% of the sample rests with the top ten.

The TCR sequence derives from a human donor in good health. In this chain, TRBV7-9 is recombined with TRBJ1-4; the D gene identity is not certain. Sequenced: T cells isolated from PBMCs. CDR3 reads: CASSLDSTEKLFF. In nucleotides, the sequence is TGTGCCAGCAGCTTAGACAGCACCGAAAAACTGTTTTTT. The CDR3 plus the reference TRBV7-9 and TRBJ1-4 genes for the other parts give the full variable domain: DTGVSQNPRHKITKRGQNVTFRCDPISEHNRLYWYRQTLGQGPEFLTYFQNEAQLEKSRLLSDRFSAERPKGSFSTLEIQRTEQGDSAMYLCASSLDSTEKLFFGSGTQLSVL.